Here is one T cell receptor (beta chain) with its context. The antigen is not known. One end of the junction does not line up with germline, which may come from a read error. Primers for the PCR totalled 60 Vbeta and 13 Jbeta. Assay used: immunoSEQ multiplex PCR; TCRdb lists only in-frame clones, some missing. Among about 200,000 clones listed, roughly 80% were seen once. In germline, CDR1 is SEHNR, CDR2 FQNEAQ (reference sequence). This CDR3 region has 16 residues. The data were taken from a study of cytomegalovirus exposure and HLA in healthy donors. Study-wide context: Unique TCRs numbering approximately 81 million, obtained from HLA-typed donors, made up an early data release.

Findings of the study overall: Roughly uniform depth of sequencing across donors was assumed in presence/absence analyses. Analyzed later, association rates of TCRs varied across HLA loci, with DRB1 most and HLA-C fewest. Follow-up analysis seemed to connect common viral pathogens with several of the most significant clusters identified.

This sequence joins TRBV7-9 and TRBJ2-2, with TRBD1 matching over 11 bases. The TCR comes from a man between 40 and 49 years old in good health and CMV-seronegative. Sequencing input: PBMCs. The CDR3 bases are TGTTCCAGCAGCCCAGGGACAGGGGGTTACACCGGGGAGCTGTTTTTT. This encodes CSSSPGTGGYTGELFF.